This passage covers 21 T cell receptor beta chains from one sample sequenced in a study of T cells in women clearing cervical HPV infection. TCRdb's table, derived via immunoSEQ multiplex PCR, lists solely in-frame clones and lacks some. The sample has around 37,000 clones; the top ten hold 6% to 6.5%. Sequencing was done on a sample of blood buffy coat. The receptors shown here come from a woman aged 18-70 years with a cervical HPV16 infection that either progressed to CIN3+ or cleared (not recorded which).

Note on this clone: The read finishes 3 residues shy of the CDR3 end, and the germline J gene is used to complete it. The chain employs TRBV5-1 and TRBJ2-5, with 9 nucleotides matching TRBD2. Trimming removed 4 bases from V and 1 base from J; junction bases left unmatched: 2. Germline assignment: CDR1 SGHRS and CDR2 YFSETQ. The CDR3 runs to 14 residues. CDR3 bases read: TGCGCCAGCAGCCCTAGCGGGGTCCAAGAGACC. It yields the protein CASSPSGVQET. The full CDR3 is CASSPSGVQETQYF.

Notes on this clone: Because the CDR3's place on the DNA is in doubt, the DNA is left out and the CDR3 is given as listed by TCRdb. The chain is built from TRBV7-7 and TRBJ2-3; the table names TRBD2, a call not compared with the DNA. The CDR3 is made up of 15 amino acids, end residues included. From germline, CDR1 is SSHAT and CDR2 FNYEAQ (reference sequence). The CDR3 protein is CASSSSRLEKETQYF.

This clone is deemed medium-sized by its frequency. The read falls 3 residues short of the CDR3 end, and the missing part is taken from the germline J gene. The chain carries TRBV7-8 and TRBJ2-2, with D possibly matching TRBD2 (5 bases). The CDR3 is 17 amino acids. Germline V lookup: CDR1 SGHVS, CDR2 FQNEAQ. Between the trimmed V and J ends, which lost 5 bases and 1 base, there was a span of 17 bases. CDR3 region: CASSPLSDFWNTGELFF. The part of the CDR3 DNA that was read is TGTGCCAGCAGCCCTTTATCGGACTTTTGGAACACCGGGGAG. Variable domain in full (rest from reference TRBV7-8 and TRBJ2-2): GAGVSQSPRYKVAKRGQDVALRCDPISGHVSLFWYQQALGQGPEFLTYFQNEAQLDKSGLPSDRFFAERPEGSVSTLKIQRTQQEDSAVYLCASSPLSDFWNTGELFFGEGSRLTVL.

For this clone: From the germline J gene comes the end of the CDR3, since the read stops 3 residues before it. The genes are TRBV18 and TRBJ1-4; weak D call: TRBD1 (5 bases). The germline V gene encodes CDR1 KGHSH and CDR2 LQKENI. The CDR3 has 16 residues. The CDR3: CASSPPGSSGANVLFF. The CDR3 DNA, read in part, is TGTGCCAGCTCACCTCCAGGGTCCTCTGGGGCCAACGTA.

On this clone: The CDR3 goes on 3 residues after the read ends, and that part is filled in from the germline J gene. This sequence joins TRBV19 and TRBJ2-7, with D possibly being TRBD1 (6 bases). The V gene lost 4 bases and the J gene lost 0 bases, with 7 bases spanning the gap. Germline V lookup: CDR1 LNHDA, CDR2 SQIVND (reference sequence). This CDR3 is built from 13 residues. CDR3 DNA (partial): TGTGCCAGTAGTACGGACAGCTCCTACGAG. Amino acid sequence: CASSTDSSYE. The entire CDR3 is CASSTDSSYEQYF. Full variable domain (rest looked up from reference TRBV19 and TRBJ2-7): DGGITQSPKYLFRKEGQNVTLSCEQNLNHDAMYWYRQDPGQGLRLIYYSQIVNDFQKGDIAEGYSVSREKKESFPLTVTSAQKNPTAFYLCASSTDSSYEQYFGPGTRLTVT.

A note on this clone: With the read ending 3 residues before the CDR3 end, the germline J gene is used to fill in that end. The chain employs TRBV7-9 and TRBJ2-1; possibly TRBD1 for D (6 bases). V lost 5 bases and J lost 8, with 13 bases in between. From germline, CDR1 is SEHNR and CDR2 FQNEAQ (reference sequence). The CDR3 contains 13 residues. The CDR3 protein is CASSRQEGDEQFF. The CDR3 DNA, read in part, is TGTGCCAGCAGCCGACAAGAGGGGGATGAG.

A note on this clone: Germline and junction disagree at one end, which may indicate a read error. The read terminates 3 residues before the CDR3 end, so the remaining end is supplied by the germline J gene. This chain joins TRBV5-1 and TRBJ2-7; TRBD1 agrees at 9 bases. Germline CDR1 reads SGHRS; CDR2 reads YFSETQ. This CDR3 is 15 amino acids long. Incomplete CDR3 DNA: TGCGCCAGCAGCTCCGAGGACAGGGGTTCCTCCGAG. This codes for CASSSEDRGSSE. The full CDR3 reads CASSSEDRGSSEQYF.

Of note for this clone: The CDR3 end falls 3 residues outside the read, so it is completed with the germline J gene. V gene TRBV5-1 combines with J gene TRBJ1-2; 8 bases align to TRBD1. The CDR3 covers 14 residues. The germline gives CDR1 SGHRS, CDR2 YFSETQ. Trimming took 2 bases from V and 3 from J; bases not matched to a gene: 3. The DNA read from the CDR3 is TGCGCCAGCAGCTTCCTGGGACAGGACTATGGC. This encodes CASSFLGQDYG. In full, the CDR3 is CASSFLGQDYGYTF.

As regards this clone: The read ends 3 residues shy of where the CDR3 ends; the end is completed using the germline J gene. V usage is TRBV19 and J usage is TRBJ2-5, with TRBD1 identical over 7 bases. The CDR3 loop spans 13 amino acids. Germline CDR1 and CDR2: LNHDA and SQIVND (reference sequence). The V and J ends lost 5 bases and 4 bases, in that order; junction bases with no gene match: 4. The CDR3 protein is CASSEAGGETQYF. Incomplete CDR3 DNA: TGTGCCAGTAGTGAGGCAGGGGGAGAGACC.

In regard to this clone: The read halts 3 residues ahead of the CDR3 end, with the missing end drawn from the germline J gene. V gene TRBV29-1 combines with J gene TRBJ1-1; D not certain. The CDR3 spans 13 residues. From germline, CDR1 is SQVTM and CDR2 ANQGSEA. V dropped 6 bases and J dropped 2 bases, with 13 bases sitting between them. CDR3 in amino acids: CSVNFGENTEAFF. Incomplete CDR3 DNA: TGCAGCGTCAATTTCGGGGAAAACACTGAA.

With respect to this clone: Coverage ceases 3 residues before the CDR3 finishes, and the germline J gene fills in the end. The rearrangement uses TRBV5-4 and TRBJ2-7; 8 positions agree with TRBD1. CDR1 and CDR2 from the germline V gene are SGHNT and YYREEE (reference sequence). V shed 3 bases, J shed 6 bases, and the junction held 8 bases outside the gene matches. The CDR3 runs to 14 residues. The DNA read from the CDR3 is TGTGCCAGCAGCTCCCTCTGGACAGGGCGCGAG. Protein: CASSSLWTGRE. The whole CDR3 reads CASSSLWTGREQYF.

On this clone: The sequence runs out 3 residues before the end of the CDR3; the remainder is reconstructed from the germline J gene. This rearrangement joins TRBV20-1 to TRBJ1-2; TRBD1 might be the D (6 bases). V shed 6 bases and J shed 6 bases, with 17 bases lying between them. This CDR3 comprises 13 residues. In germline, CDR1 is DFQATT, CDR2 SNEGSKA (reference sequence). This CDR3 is CSARSPTGHGYTF. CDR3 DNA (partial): TGCAGTGCCAGAAGTCCTACAGGGCATGGC.

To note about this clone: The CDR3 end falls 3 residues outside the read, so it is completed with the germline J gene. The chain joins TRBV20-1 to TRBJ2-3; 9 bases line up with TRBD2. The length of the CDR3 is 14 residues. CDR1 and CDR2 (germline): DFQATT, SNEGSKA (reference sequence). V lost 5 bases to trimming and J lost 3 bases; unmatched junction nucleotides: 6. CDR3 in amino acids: CSAYSGSGTDTQYF. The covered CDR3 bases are TGCAGTGCTTATAGCGGGAGTGGAACAGATACG.

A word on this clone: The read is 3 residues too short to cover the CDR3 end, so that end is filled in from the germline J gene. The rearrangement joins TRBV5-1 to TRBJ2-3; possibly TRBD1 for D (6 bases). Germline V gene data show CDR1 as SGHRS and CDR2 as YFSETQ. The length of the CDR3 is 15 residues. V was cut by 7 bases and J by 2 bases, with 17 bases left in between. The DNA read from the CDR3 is TGCGCCAGCGGGCCCGGGACACAGGCCACAGATACG. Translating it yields CASGPGTQATDT. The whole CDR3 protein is CASGPGTQATDTQYF.

CDR3 sequence: CASSEGSTDTQYF. The CDR3 bases that were read are TGTGCCAGCAGTGAGGGCTCCACAGATACG. The J gene is TRBJ2-3, the V gene TRBV2; D remains unclear. The CDR3 is cut off 3 residues early in the read; its end comes from the germline J gene. V was clipped by 3 bases and J by 2 bases, with 6 bases between them. Germline CDR1 SNHLY, CDR2 FYNNEI. This CDR3 contains 13 residues. The full variable domain, with the rest looked up from reference TRBV2 and TRBJ2-3, is EPEVTQTPSHQVTQMGQEVILRCVPISNHLYFYWYRQILGQKVEFLVSFYNNEISEKSEIFDDQFSVERPDGSNFTLKIRSTKLEDSAMYFCASSEGSTDTQYFGPGTRLTVL.

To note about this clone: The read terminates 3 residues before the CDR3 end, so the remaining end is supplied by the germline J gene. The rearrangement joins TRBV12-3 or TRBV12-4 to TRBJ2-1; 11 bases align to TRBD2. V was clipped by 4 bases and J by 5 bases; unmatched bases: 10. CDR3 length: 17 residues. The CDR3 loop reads CASSYPNSGGAHNEQFF. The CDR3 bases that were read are TGTGCCAGCAGTTACCCCAATAGCGGGGGGGCCCACAATGAG.

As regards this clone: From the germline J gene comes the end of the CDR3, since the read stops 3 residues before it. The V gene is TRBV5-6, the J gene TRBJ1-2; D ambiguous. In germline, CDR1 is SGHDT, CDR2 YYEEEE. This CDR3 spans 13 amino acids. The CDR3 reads CASSLSQVGGYTF. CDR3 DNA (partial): TGTGCCAGCAGCTTGTCCCAGGTTGGGGGC.

The sequenced part of the CDR3 DNA is TGTGCCAGCTCACCCGGGACAGGGGTGGACAATGAG. It specifies CASSPGTGVDNE. The CDR3 in its entirety is CASSPGTGVDNEQFF. The V and J genes are TRBV18 and TRBJ2-1, with 10 positions matching TRBD1. The read ends 3 residues early relative to the CDR3; the germline J gene fills the gap. The ends lost 3 bases at V and 5 bases at J; junction bases unmatched: 4. Germline V CDR1 and CDR2: KGHSH, LQKENI. The CDR3 covers 15 residues.

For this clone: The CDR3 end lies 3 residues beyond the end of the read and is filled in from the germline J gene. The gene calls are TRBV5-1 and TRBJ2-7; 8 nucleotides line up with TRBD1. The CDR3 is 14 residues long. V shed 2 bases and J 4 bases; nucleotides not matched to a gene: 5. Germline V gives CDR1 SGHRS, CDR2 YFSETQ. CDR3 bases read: TGCGCCAGCAGCTTCCAGGGGGCTGGGTACGAG. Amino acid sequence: CASSFQGAGYE. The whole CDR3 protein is CASSFQGAGYEQYF.

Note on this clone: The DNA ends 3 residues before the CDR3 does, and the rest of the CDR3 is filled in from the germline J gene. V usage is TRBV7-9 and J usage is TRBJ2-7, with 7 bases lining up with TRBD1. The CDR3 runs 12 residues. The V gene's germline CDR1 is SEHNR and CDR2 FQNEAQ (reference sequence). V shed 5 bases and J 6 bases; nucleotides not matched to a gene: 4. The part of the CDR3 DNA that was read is TGTGCCAGCAGCCAGACAGGGTTCGAG. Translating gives CASSQTGFE. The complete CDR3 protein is CASSQTGFEQYF.

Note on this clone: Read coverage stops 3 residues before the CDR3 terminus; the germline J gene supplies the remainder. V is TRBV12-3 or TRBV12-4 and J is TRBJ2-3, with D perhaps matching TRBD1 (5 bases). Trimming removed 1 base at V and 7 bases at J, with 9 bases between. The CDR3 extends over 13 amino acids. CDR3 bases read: TGTGCCAGCAGTTTAGTAGGGGAAAATACG. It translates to CASSLVGENT. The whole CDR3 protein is CASSLVGENTQYF.